Shown below are 25 T cell receptor beta chains from a single sample sequenced in a study of blood T cell repertoires in COVID-19. The table came from immunoSEQ multiplex PCR; TCRdb's copy has only in-frame clones and leaves some out. The sample comprises about 300,000 clones, approximately 88% of which are singletons, and roughly 7% rests with the top ten. Sequenced material: peripheral blood. Receptors were obtained from a woman in her twenties or thirties who had recovered from COVID-19.

The V and J genes are TRBV4-3 and TRBJ1-4; 8 bases fit TRBD1. Germline V lookup: CDR1 LGHNA, CDR2 YSLEER. The V segment lost 1 base and the J segment 8 bases; nucleotides outside the gene matches: 9. This CDR3 is 16 amino acids long. The CDR3 spells CASSQGHRGILEKLFF. In DNA form, the CDR3 reads TGCGCCAGCAGCCAAGGGCACAGGGGGATCTTGGAAAAACTGTTTTTT.

A single count supports this clone. The chain employs TRBV6-5 and TRBJ1-5; D gene uncertain. Trimming took off 6 bases at V and 0 bases at J, with 12 bases between the two ends. The germline CDR1 and CDR2 sequences are MNHEY and SVGAGI. The CDR3 covers 15 residues. The CDR3 reads CASRLSKASNQPQHF. In nucleotides, the CDR3 is TGTGCCAGCAGGTTAAGCAAAGCTAGCAATCAGCCCCAGCATTTT.

J is TRBJ1-5 and V is TRBV20-1; TRBD1 is a possible D gene (5 bases). Per germline, CDR1 DFQATT and CDR2 SNEGSKA (reference sequence). The V gene lost 3 bases and the J gene lost 1 base, with 13 bases spanning the gap. This CDR3 is built from 15 residues. The CDR3 nucleotides are TGCAGTGCTAGTCCGGGACTACAGAGCAATCAGCCCCAGCATTTT. This gives the protein CSASPGLQSNQPQHF.

This chain uses TRBV6-5 with TRBJ2-7; 10 bases map to TRBD1. This CDR3 spans 14 amino acids. J gave up 2 bases and V 5 bases, and 3 bases lay outside the gene matches. Germline assignment: CDR1 MNHEY and CDR2 SVGAGI. The CDR3 DNA reads as TGTGCCAGCAGTACAGGACAGGGGGCCTACGAGCAGTACTTC. It codes for CASSTGQGAYEQYF.

J is TRBJ2-5 and V is TRBV18; 9 nucleotides agree with TRBD1. Germline V gene lookup returns CDR1 KGHSH and CDR2 LQKENI. CDR3 length equals 14 residues. J was trimmed by 3 bases and V by 3 bases; bases with no gene match: 2. The CDR3: CASSPRTGEETQYF. The CDR3 bases are TGTGCCAGCTCACCTCGGACAGGGGAAGAGACCCAGTACTTC.

This chain uses TRBV5-1 with TRBJ1-1, with no clear D. Germline V gene data show CDR1 as SGHRS and CDR2 as YFSETQ. Trimming left V 5 bases short and J 4 bases short, with 24 bases between. The CDR3 totals 17 residues. The CDR3 protein is CASSWRLERGGATEAFF. CDR3 coding DNA: TGCGCCAGCAGTTGGCGCCTGGAGCGGGGTGGCGCCACTGAAGCTTTCTTT.

The gene calls are TRBV25-1 and TRBJ2-3; 8 bases line up with TRBD2. This CDR3 region has 17 residues. V lost 4 bases to trimming and J lost 1 base; unmatched junction nucleotides: 10. CDR1 is MGHDK and CDR2 is SYGVNS in the germline V gene. The CDR3 sequence: CASSVLSGTARTDTQYF. CDR3 DNA sequence: TGTGCCAGCAGTGTTCTTAGCGGGACGGCCCGCACAGATACGCAGTATTTT.

The rearrangement joins TRBV28 to TRBJ2-7; D perhaps matches TRBD1 (5 bases). The CDR3 is 17 amino acids. The germline gives CDR1 MDHEN, CDR2 SYDVKM. The germline V and J ends were trimmed by 5 bases and 0 bases, with 20 bases remaining between them. DNA for the CDR3: TGTGCCAGCAGTCTCGACCCTGACAGACTGAGCTCCTACGAGCAGTACTTC. Its translation: CASSLDPDRLSSYEQYF.

The chain recombines TRBV19 with TRBJ2-7, with 10 bases fitting TRBD1. CDR1 LNHDA and CDR2 SQIVND come from the germline V gene (reference sequence). This CDR3 is 16 amino acids long. The V gene end was trimmed by 4 bases and the J gene end by 2 bases; junction bases not matched to a gene: 8. CDR3: CASSTPTGQGTYEQYF. CDR3 DNA: TGTGCCAGTAGTACGCCCACGGGACAGGGGACCTACGAGCAGTACTTC.

This clone appeared a single time. V usage is TRBV30 and J usage is TRBJ1-5, with a possible D match to TRBD1 (6 bases). Germline V lookup: CDR1 GTSNPN, CDR2 SVGIG (reference sequence). Trimming cost V 0 bases and J 0 bases, with 12 bases left between them. The length of the CDR3 is 16 residues. CDR3 nucleotide sequence: TGTGCCTGGAGTGTCGGAACAGGGAGTAGCAATCAGCCCCAGCATTTT. This encodes CAWSVGTGSSNQPQHF.

This clone was picked up a small number of times. The rearrangement joins TRBV4-2 to TRBJ2-5, with TRBD2 identical over 12 bases. The CDR3 runs 19 residues. J gave up 2 bases and V 0 bases, and 10 bases lay outside the gene matches. Germline V gives CDR1 LGHNA, CDR2 YNFKEQ. CDR3 sequence: CASSQDLASGGGRQETQYF. In nucleotides, the CDR3 is TGTGCCAGCAGCCAAGATCTGGCTAGCGGGGGGGGTAGACAAGAGACCCAGTACTTC.

The V call is TRBV28, the J call TRBJ2-7, with a tentative D call TRBD1 (5 bases). The CDR3 has 16 amino acids. CDR1 and CDR2 from the germline V gene are MDHEN and SYDVKM. The V gene lost 1 base and the J gene lost 5 bases, with 18 bases spanning the gap. As DNA, the CDR3 is TGTGCCAGCAGTTTATATATCAGGGCCCTTCGGAACGAGCAGTACTTC. Translation: CASSLYIRALRNEQYF.

The chain is built from TRBV7-9 and TRBJ1-2; 8 nucleotides match TRBD1. There are 14 residues in the CDR3. Germline V gene sequence: CDR1 SEHNR, CDR2 FQNEAQ (reference sequence). Germline trimming cut 2 bases from V and 6 bases from J; bases unmatched to any gene: 5. The CDR3 spells CASSLQRTGNGYTF. The CDR3 DNA reads TGTGCCAGCAGCTTACAACGGACAGGGAATGGCTACACCTTC.

The chain is built from TRBV28 and TRBJ1-3, with D uncertain. There are 15 residues in the CDR3. Germline CDR1 is MDHEN and CDR2 is SYDVKM. Trimming shortened V by 7 bases and J by 0 bases, and 13 bases separated the two germline ends. The CDR3 reads CASKKLVSSGNTIYF. The DNA for the CDR3 is TGTGCCAGCAAGAAACTTGTGAGCTCTGGAAACACCATATATTTT.

The J gene is TRBJ2-3, the V gene TRBV4-3; 11 bases map to TRBD2. CDR3 size: 16 residues. Germline assignment: CDR1 LGHNA and CDR2 YSLEER. Trimming removed 4 bases from V and 4 bases from J; junction bases left unmatched: 7. CDR3 sequence: CASSPYSGGAPDTQYF. In DNA, the CDR3 is TGCGCCAGCAGCCCGTATAGCGGGGGGGCCCCAGATACGCAGTATTTT.

This chain connects TRBV16 to TRBJ1-1; 8 nucleotides match TRBD1. CDR1 and CDR2 (germline): KGHSY, FQNENV. Germline trimming cut 8 bases from V and 8 bases from J; bases unmatched to any gene: 7. The CDR3 extends over 12 amino acids. This CDR3 is CASVSGGAEAFF. In DNA form, the CDR3 reads TGTGCCAGCGTATCAGGGGGCGCGGAAGCTTTCTTT.

This rearrangement joins TRBV5-4 to TRBJ1-2, with TRBD1 identical over 10 bases. The CDR3 is 16 amino acids. Germline lookup yields CDR1 SGHNT and CDR2 YYREEE (reference sequence). J was trimmed by 0 bases and V by 4 bases; bases with no gene match: 6. The CDR3 spells CASSRGDRGPNYGYTF. CDR3 in DNA: TGTGCCAGCAGCCGGGGGGACAGGGGTCCTAACTATGGCTACACCTTC.

The rearrangement joins TRBV5-4 to TRBJ2-1; D ambiguous. Trimming removed 3 bases from V and 0 bases from J, with 10 bases in between. Germline V gives CDR1 SGHNT, CDR2 YYREEE (reference sequence). The CDR3 spans 15 residues. In nucleotides, the CDR3 is TGTGCCAGCAGCTCCGACTCCTCCTCCTACAATGAGCAGTTCTTC. It translates to CASSSDSSSYNEQFF.

This sequence joins TRBV3-1 (or the pseudogene TRBV3-2) and TRBJ1-5; D remains ambiguous. CDR1 is LGHDT, CDR2 YNNKEL, per germline (reference sequence). Between the trimmed V and J ends, which lost 1 base and 7 bases, there was a span of 8 bases. The CDR3 runs to 13 residues. CDR3 DNA sequence: TGTGCCAGCAGCCAAGGAGCGGAGCAGCCCCAGCATTTT. Protein product: CASSQGAEQPQHF.

Concerning this clone: Additional DNA sequences in this sample encode the identical CDR3. The V and J genes are TRBV5-1 and TRBJ2-2, with 7 bases lining up with TRBD1. Trimming removed 0 bases from V and 6 bases from J; junction bases left unmatched: 2. CDR3 size: 14 residues. CDR1 and CDR2 (germline): SGHRS, YFSETQ. The CDR3 reads CASSLDRGPGELFF. CDR3 in DNA: TGCGCCAGCAGCTTGGACAGGGGACCCGGGGAGCTGTTTTTT.

The chain has TRBV19 and TRBJ1-5, with 11 bases that match TRBD1. Trimming took 5 bases from V and 1 from J; bases not matched to a gene: 10. Germline lookup yields CDR1 LNHDA and CDR2 SQIVND (reference sequence). The CDR3 spans 18 residues. The CDR3, as DNA: TGTGCCAGTAGTCCGCGAGGACAGGGGGCGAGAAGCAATCAGCCCCAGCATTTT. Protein: CASSPRGQGARSNQPQHF.

This rearrangement joins TRBV18 to TRBJ1-2, with a possible D match to TRBD1 (6 bases). Germline values: CDR1 KGHSH, CDR2 LQKENI. CDR3 size: 12 residues. V dropped 2 bases and J dropped 6 bases, with 7 bases sitting between them. DNA of the CDR3: TGTGCCAGCTCACCAGACAGGAATGGCTACACCTTC. Protein product: CASSPDRNGYTF.

The chain couples TRBV11-2 to TRBJ2-1, with 8 bases identical to TRBD2. The CDR3 runs 15 residues. The V gene's germline CDR1 is SGHAT and CDR2 FQNNGV. V was pared by 6 bases and J by 1 base, with 5 bases of the junction left unmatched. The CDR3 here is CASRGTGGSYNEQFF. For the CDR3, the DNA is TGTGCCAGCAGAGGGACGGGGGGGTCCTACAATGAGCAGTTCTTC.

This clone occurred once. This chain links TRBV9 with TRBJ2-6; D might be TRBD2 (5 bases). Germline values: CDR1 SGDLS, CDR2 YYNGEE. V lost 1 base and J lost 1, with 12 bases in between. The CDR3 covers 17 residues. The CDR3: CASSVKGRGSGANVLTF. For the CDR3, the DNA is TGTGCCAGCAGCGTAAAGGGCCGGGGATCTGGGGCCAACGTCCTGACTTTC.

The chain joins TRBV5-6 to TRBJ1-2; the D gene is possibly TRBD1 (5 bases). The CDR3 has 14 residues. The V and J ends lost 1 base and 4 bases respectively, with 11 bases between them. Germline lookup yields CDR1 SGHDT and CDR2 YYEEEE. The chain's CDR3 is CASSLLQGGYGYTF. Here the CDR3 DNA reads TGTGCCAGCAGCTTGCTCCAGGGTGGCTATGGCTACACCTTC.